This T cell receptor beta chain was profiled in a study of tumor-infiltrating lymphocytes in primary liver carcinoma. Study in general: The tumors ranged from about 4 to 11 cm across and fell within stage T1-T3 N0M0.

The study's findings and limits: Tumor region pairs overlapped more than did tumor-adjacent and tumor-blood pairs.

The roughly 17-32 mg bulk tissue piece was not sorted before simultaneous RNA and DNA extraction. The authors sampled five separate regions per tumor. CDR1 is MDHEN and CDR2 is SYDVKM in the germline V gene. This CDR3 comprises 15 residues. Turning to this clonotype: Its antigen is unidentified. Germline is not matched at one junction end, which may reflect a read error.

Researchers generated TCR beta cDNA from roughly 510 ng of total RNA, relying on a constant-region primer. Amplification in three nested multiplex PCR rounds with slightly modified ARM-PCR gave rise to TCR beta libraries. For approximately 11 cycles apiece, the opening two PCR rounds ran with TRBV1-TRBV30 forward primers and a C-beta reverse primer. Using its own MiXCR run on the multiplex PCR reads, TCRdb lists one record per CDR3 protein. The top ten clones hold approximately 21% of a sample with 90,000 to 140,000 distinct CDR3 sequences, roughly 85% of them seen once. The chain has TRBV28 and TRBJ2-5; a possible D gene is TRBD2 (6 bases). The TCR originated in a middle-aged man with primary liver carcinoma and hepatitis B virus infection. Sequencing was carried out using liver tumor tissue from sampling region 3. Regarding subset: tumor region T3, left-lateral pole. The CDR3 sequence: CASKKEEGRRETQCF. The CDR3, as DNA: TGTGCCAGCAAAAAGGAGGAGGGGAGGAGAGAGACCCAGTGCTTC.